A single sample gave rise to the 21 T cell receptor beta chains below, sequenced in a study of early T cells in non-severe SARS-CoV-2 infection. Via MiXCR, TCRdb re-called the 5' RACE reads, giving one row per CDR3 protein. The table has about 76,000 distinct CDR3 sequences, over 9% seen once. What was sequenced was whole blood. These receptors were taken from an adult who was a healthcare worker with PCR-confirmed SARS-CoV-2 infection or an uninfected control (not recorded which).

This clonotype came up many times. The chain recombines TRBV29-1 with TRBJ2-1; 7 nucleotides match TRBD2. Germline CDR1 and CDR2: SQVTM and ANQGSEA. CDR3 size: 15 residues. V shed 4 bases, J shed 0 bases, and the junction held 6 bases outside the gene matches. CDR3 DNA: TGCAGCGTTGCCGGCGGGGGAGCCTCCTACAATGAGCAGTTCTTC. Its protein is CSVAGGGASYNEQFF.

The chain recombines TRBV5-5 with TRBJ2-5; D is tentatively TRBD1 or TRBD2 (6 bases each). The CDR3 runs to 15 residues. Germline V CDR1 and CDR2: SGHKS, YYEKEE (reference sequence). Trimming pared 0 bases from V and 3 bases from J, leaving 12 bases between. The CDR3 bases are TGTGCCAGCAGCTTGGCCGGGGGCAGCGAAGAGACCCAGTACTTC. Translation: CASSLAGGSEETQYF.

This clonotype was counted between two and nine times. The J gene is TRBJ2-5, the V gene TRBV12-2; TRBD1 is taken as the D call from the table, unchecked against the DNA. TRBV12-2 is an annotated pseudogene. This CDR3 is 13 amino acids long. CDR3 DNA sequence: TGTGCAAGTCGCCCGCGACCCTGGGAGACCCAGTACTTC. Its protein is CASRPRPWETQYF.

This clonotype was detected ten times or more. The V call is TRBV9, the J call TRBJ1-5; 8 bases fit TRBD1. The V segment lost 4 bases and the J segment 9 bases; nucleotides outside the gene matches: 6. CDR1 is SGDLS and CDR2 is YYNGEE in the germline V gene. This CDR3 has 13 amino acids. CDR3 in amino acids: CASSTGGAGPQHF. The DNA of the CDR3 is TGTGCCAGCAGCACAGGGGGTGCGGGGCCCCAGCATTTT.

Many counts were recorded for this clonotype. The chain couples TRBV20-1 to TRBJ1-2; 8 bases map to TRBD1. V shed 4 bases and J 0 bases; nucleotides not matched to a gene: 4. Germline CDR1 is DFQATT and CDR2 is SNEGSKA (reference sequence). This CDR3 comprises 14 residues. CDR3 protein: CSATQGGANYGYTF. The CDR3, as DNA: TGCAGTGCTACACAGGGGGGGGCTAACTATGGCTACACCTTC.

The DNA for the CDR3 is TGCAGCGTTGAAGATCCGGCCAGGGTTAGAGGCTACACCTTC. Protein product: CSVEDPARVRGYTF. This chain connects TRBV29-1 to TRBJ1-2, with D possibly TRBD1 on 5 matching bases. CDR1 SQVTM and CDR2 ANQGSEA come from the germline V gene. The CDR3 has 14 amino acids. V lost 0 bases and J lost 8, with 16 bases in between.

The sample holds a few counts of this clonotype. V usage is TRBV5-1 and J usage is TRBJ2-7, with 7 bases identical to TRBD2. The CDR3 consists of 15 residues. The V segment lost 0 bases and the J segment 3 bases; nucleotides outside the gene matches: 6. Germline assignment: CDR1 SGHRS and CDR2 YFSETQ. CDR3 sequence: CASSLDPAGFYEQYF. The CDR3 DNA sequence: TGCGCCAGCAGCTTGGATCCAGCGGGGTTCTACGAGCAGTACTTC.

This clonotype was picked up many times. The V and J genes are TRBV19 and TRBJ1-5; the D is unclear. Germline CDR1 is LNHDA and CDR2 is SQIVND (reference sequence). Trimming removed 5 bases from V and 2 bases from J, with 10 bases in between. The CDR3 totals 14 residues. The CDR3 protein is CASSAFGGNQPQHF. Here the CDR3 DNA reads TGTGCCAGTAGTGCCTTCGGGGGCAATCAGCCCCAGCATTTT.

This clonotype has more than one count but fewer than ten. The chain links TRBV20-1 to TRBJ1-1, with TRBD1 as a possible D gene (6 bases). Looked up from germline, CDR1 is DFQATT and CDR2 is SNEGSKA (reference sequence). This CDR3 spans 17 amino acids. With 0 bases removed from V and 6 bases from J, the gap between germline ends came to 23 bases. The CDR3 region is CSARDSDSLLTNAEAFF. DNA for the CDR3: TGCAGTGCTAGAGATTCGGACAGTCTCCTTACCAACGCTGAAGCTTTCTTT.

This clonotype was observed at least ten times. The CDR3 reads CAWSVGVYGYTF. CDR3 nucleotides: TGTGCCTGGAGTGTTGGAGTCTATGGCTACACCTTC. J is TRBJ1-2 and V is TRBV30; no clear D gene. Germline CDR1 GTSNPN, CDR2 SVGIG (reference sequence). CDR3 size: 12 residues. The ends were cut back, 0 bases at V and 4 bases at J, with 6 bases in the middle.

In DNA form, the CDR3 reads TGTGCCAGCAGTTTATCGGGCGGGAATGGCTACACCTTC. It is translated as CASSLSGGNGYTF. The gene calls are TRBV27 and TRBJ1-2; D call uncertain. Between the trimmed V and J ends, which lost 0 bases and 6 bases, there was a span of 8 bases. This CDR3 region has 13 residues. CDR1 and CDR2 from the germline V gene are MNHEY and SMNVEV (reference sequence).

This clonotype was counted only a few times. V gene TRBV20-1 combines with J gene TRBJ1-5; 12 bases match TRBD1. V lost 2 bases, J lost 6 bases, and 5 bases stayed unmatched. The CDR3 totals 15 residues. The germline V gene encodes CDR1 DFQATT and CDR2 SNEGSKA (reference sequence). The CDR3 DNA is TGCAGTGCTAGATCGGGGGGACAGGGGGCTCAGCCCCAGCATTTT. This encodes CSARSGGQGAQPQHF.

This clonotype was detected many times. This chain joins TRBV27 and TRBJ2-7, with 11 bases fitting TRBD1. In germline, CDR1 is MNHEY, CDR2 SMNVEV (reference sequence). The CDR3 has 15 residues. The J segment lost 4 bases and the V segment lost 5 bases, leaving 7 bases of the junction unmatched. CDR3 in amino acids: CASSNPGTGGYEQYF. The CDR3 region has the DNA TGTGCCAGCAGTAATCCCGGGACAGGGGGATACGAGCAGTACTTC.

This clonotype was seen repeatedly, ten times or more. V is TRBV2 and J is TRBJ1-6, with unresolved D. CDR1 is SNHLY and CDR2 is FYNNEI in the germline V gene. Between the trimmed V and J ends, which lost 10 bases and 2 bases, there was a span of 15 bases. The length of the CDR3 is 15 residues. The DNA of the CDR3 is TGTGCCACCAAAAGAGAACAGACCTATAATTCACCCCTCCACTTT. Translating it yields CATKREQTYNSPLHF.

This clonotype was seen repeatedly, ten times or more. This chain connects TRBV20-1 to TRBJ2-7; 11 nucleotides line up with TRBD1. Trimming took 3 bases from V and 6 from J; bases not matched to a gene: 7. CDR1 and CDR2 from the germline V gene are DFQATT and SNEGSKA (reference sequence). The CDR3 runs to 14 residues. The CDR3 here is CSARTGTGGSEQYF. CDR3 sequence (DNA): TGCAGTGCTAGGACCGGGACAGGGGGGAGCGAGCAGTACTTC.

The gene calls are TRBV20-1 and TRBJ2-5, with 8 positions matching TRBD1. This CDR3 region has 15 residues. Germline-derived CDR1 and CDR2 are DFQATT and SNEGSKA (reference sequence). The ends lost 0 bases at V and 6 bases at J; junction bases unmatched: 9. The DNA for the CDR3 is TGCAGTGCTAGAGAGGCGACAGGGGTTGGTCAGACCCAGTACTTC. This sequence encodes CSAREATGVGQTQYF.

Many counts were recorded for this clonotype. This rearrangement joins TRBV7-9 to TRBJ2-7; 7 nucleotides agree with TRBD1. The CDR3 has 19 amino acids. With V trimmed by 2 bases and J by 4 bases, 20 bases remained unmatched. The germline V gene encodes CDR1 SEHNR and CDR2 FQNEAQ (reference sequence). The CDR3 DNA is TGTGCCAGCAGCTTATCTATTCTTGTCAGGGACAGAAGAAGGTACGAGCAGTACTTC. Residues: CASSLSILVRDRRRYEQYF.

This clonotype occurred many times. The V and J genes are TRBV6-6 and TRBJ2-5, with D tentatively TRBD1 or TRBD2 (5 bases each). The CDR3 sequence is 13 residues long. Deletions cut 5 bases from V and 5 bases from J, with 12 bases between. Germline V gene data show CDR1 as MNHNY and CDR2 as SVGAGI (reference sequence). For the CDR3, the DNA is TGTGCCAGCAGTGAGGGGTTCCGCGAGACCCAGTACTTC. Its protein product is CASSEGFRETQYF.

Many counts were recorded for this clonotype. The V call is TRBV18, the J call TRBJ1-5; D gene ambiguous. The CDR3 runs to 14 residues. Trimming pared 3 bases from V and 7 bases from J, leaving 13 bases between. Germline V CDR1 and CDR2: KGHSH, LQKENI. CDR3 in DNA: TGTGCCAGCTCACCGGGCAGAACAACCCAGCCCCAGCATTTT. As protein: CASSPGRTTQPQHF.

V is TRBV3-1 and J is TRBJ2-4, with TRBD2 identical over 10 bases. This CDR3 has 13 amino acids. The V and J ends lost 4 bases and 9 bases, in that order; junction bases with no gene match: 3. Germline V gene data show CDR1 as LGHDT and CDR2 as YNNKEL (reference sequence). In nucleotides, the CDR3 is TGTGCCAGCAGCCCCGGGACTAGCGTCATTCAGTACTTC. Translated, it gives CASSPGTSVIQYF.

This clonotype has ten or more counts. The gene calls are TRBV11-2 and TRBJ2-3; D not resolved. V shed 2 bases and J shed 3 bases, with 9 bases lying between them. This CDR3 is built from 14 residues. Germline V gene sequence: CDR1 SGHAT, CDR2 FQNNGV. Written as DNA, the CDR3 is TGTGCCAGCAGCTTACGGCAGAAGACAGATACGCAGTATTTT. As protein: CASSLRQKTDTQYF.